This TCR beta chain was recovered during a study of blood T cell repertoires in COVID-19. Study-wide context: The United States, Italy and Spain provided the acute and convalescent COVID-19 samples. Nucleic acid was either cDNA or gDNA, and it came from T cells, B-cell-depleted T cells, or PBMCs.

Per the germline V gene, CDR1 is KGHDR and CDR2 is SFDVKD. The CDR3 is 14 residues long. Trimming at V came to 6 bases and at J to 7 bases, leaving 6 bases not matched to a gene. Per the original methods: Reference gene primer amplification in the assay estimated nucleated cell counts. The table came from immunoSEQ multiplex PCR; TCRdb's copy has only in-frame clones and leaves some out. V and J calls and clone size are those listed in that table; D and trimming were worked out from the DNA. The data contain over 250,000 clones, around 86% of them seen just once; the ten biggest clones take up about an eighth.

Sequenced material: peripheral blood. This receptor was taken from a human donor in a cohort sampled during active COVID-19. The chain couples TRBV24-1 to TRBJ2-1; TRBD1 matches 9 bases. This chain's CDR3 is CATSSGQGSNEQFF. The CDR3 DNA reads TGTGCCACCAGTTCGGGACAGGGATCGAATGAGCAGTTCTTC.